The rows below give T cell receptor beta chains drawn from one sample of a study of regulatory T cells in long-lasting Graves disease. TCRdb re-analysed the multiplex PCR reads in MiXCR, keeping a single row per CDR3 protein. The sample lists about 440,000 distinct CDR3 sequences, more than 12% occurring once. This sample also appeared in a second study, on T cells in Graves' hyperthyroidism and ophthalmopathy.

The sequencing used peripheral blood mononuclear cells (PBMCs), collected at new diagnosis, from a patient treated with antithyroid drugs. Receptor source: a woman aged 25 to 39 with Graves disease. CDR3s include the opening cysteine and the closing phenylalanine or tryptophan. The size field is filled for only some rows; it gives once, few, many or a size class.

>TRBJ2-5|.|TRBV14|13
CASSQIGRETQYF
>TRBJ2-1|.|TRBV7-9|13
CASSPPRVNEQFF
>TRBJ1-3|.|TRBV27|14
CASRTGQNGNTIYF
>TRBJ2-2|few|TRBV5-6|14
CASSLTLNPGELFF
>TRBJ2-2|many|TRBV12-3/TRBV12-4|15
CASSLAGPGTGELFF
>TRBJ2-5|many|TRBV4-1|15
CASSQVSGRMETQYF
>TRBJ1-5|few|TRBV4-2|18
CASSQGIGSGLGNQPQHF
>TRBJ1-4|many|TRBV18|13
CASSPQGPEKLFF
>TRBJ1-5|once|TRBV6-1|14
CASSELVENQPQHF
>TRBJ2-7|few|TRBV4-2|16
CASSQEGSYPPDEQYF
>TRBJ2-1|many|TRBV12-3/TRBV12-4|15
CASSALGVQGNEQFF
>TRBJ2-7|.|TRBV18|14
CASSPHPRVAEQYF
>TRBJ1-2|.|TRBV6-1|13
CASKGQGADGYTF
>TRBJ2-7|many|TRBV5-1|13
CASSPPSPHEQYF
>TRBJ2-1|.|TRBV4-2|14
CASSQEGVYNEQFF
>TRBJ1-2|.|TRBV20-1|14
CSARDIQGTYGYTF
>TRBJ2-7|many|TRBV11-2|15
CASSPTAGSPYEQYF
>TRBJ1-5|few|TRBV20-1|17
CSARNGRQGLGNQPQHF
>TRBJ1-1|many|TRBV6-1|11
CASSGRMRTFF
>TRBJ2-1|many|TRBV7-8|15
CASRRVPSSYNEQFF
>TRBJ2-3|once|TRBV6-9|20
CASSYPLPLSRLGMTDTQYF
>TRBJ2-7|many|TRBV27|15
CASSLVAGGFYEQYF
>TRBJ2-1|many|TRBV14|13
CASSQEGRHEQFF
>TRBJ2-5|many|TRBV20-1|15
CSASSDGRSQETQYF
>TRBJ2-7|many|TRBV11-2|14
CASSLGTASFEQYF
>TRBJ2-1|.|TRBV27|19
CASSNLLAGGPTTYNEQFF
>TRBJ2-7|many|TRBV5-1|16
CASSLVGPGADYEQYF
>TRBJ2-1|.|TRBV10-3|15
CAISEWRQGYNEQFF
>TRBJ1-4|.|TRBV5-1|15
CASSLGPDRGEKLFF